Shown below are 26 T cell receptor beta chains from a single sample sequenced in a study of OX40 agonist ivuxolimab in advanced cancers. Assay used: immunoSEQ multiplex PCR; TCRdb lists only in-frame clones, some missing. Here the sample spans 70,000 to 95,000 clones, roughly 80% being singletons. Material: CD4+ or CD8+ T cells sorted from blood, obtained in a trial of the OX40 agonist ivuxolimab. These receptors came from an adult with an advanced solid tumor such as melanoma, head and neck, liver or kidney cancer.

The chain joins TRBV19 to TRBJ2-1, with 15 bases identical to TRBD2. Germline assignment: CDR1 LNHDA and CDR2 SQIVND (reference sequence). The V gene end was trimmed by 7 bases and the J gene end by 13 bases; junction bases not matched to a gene: 8. The CDR3 is made up of 14 amino acids. The CDR3 DNA reads TGTGCCAGTACCTCCGGGACTAGCGGGGGGAATCAGTTCTTC. Encoded protein: CASTSGTSGGNQFF.

This clone was counted a few times. The rearrangement joins TRBV7-9 to TRBJ2-7, with D unclear. Germline lookup yields CDR1 SEHNR and CDR2 FQNEAQ (reference sequence). The CDR3 sequence is 14 residues long. The V gene lost 5 bases and the J gene lost 2 bases, with 13 bases spanning the gap. The CDR3 DNA reads TGTGCCAGCAGCGGTACCGGGCAGACCTACGAGCAGTACTTC. Translated: CASSGTGQTYEQYF. Together with reference TRBV7-9 and TRBJ2-7, the CDR3 gives the full variable domain: DTGVSQNPRHKITKRGQNVTFRCDPISEHNRLYWYRQTLGQGPEFLTYFQNEAQLEKSRLLSDRFSAERPKGSFSTLEIQRTEQGDSAMYLCASSGTGQTYEQYFGPGTRLTVT.

The chain is built from TRBV28 and TRBJ1-2; D remains unclear. Trimming shortened V by 3 bases and J by 11 bases, and 16 bases separated the two germline ends. Germline V lookup: CDR1 MDHEN, CDR2 SYDVKM. This CDR3 is 13 amino acids long. This CDR3 reads CASSFRQAPRYTF. CDR3 sequence (DNA): TGTGCCAGCAGTTTCAGGCAGGCGCCCCGATACACCTTC.

This clone was detected only once. The chain couples TRBV5-1 to TRBJ2-1; 8 nucleotides align to TRBD2. V dropped 4 bases and J dropped 4; count of bases not matched to a gene: 4. The CDR3 contains 14 residues. Germline V gene data show CDR1 as SGHRS and CDR2 as YFSETQ. CDR3 bases: TGCGCCAGCAGCCCCGCGGGGGGATACAATGAGCAGTTCTTC. It is translated as CASSPAGGYNEQFF.

This chain connects TRBV6-5 to TRBJ1-5, with D perhaps TRBD1 (6 bases). V shed 5 bases and J shed 3 bases, with 11 bases lying between them. CDR1 is MNHEY, CDR2 SVGAGI, per germline. This CDR3 region has 14 residues. Here the CDR3 DNA reads TGTGCCAGCAGTATACAGGGACTCAATCAGCCCCAGCATTTT. It codes for CASSIQGLNQPQHF.

The rearrangement uses TRBV7-9 and TRBJ2-7; the match to TRBD1 covers 9 bases. The CDR3 totals 15 residues. V dropped 5 bases and J dropped 0; count of bases not matched to a gene: 5. Germline lookup yields CDR1 SEHNR and CDR2 FQNEAQ (reference sequence). CDR3 coding DNA: TGTGCCAGCAGCCCGGACAGGGGATTCTCCTACGAGCAGTACTTC. It codes for CASSPDRGFSYEQYF. Full variable domain (rest looked up from reference TRBV7-9 and TRBJ2-7): DTGVSQNPRHKITKRGQNVTFRCDPISEHNRLYWYRQTLGQGPEFLTYFQNEAQLEKSRLLSDRFSAERPKGSFSTLEIQRTEQGDSAMYLCASSPDRGFSYEQYFGPGTRLTVT.

This chain connects TRBV5-1 to TRBJ1-2, with unresolved D. The CDR3 is 16 amino acids. Trimming removed 0 bases at V and 4 bases at J, with 16 bases between. Germline values: CDR1 SGHRS, CDR2 YFSETQ. Here the CDR3 DNA reads TGCGCCAGCAGCTTGGATGAGGAATTCAGACCCTATGGCTACACCTTC. This encodes CASSLDEEFRPYGYTF.

This clone occurred a few times. V usage is TRBV4-1 and J usage is TRBJ1-1; no clear D. The CDR3 runs 14 residues. Germline V gene sequence: CDR1 MGHRA, CDR2 YSYEKL. V lost 4 bases, J lost 8 bases, and 17 bases lay in between. CDR3 sequence: CASSPHPSRQEAFF. CDR3 coding DNA: TGCGCCAGCAGCCCTCACCCCTCTAGACAAGAAGCTTTCTTT.

The chain is built from TRBV2 and TRBJ2-2; D is ambiguous. Trimming cost V 5 bases and J 1 base, with 11 bases left between them. The CDR3 is 15 residues long. From germline, CDR1 is SNHLY and CDR2 FYNNEI. The CDR3 loop reads CASSKGPLNTGELFF. The CDR3 region has the DNA TGTGCCAGCAGTAAAGGACCGTTGAACACCGGGGAGCTGTTTTTT. The full variable domain, with the rest looked up from reference TRBV2 and TRBJ2-2, is EPEVTQTPSHQVTQMGQEVILRCVPISNHLYFYWYRQILGQKVEFLVSFYNNEISEKSEIFDDQFSVERPDGSNFTLKIRSTKLEDSAMYFCASSKGPLNTGELFFGEGSRLTVL.

The chain is built from TRBV28 and TRBJ1-5, with D possibly matching TRBD1 (5 bases). The CDR3 is 16 amino acids. Germline V lookup: CDR1 MDHEN, CDR2 SYDVKM. The ends were cut back, 4 bases at V and 0 bases at J, with 13 bases in the middle. The CDR3 coding sequence is TGTGCCAGCAGTTCCCCAGGGACTTATAGCAATCAGCCCCAGCATTTT. Its protein is CASSSPGTYSNQPQHF.

The rearrangement joins TRBV5-1 to TRBJ2-5, with D unclear. This CDR3 contains 15 residues. Germline V gives CDR1 SGHRS, CDR2 YFSETQ. Trimming removed 0 bases at V and 2 bases at J, with 11 bases between. The CDR3 sequence: CASSLEAGVQETQYF. CDR3 sequence (DNA): TGCGCCAGCAGCTTGGAGGCTGGGGTGCAAGAGACCCAGTACTTC.

This chain joins TRBV7-6 and TRBJ2-2; D unclear. V was shortened by 1 base and J by 2 bases, with 5 bases between the two germline ends. This CDR3 comprises 14 residues. Germline loops: CDR1 SGHVS, CDR2 FNYEAQ. The CDR3 sequence is CASSLVGNTGELFF. CDR3 nucleotide sequence: TGTGCCAGCAGCTTAGTAGGAAACACCGGGGAGCTGTTTTTT.

V gene TRBV28 combines with J gene TRBJ1-1; D is perhaps TRBD1 (5 bases). Trimming cost V 4 bases and J 4 bases, with 13 bases left between them. Germline V CDR1 and CDR2: MDHEN, SYDVKM. The CDR3 is made up of 14 amino acids. The CDR3 reads CASSSPGQGTEAFF. In DNA form, the CDR3 reads TGTGCCAGCAGTTCCCCGGGGCAGGGCACTGAAGCTTTCTTT.

The V gene is TRBV19, the J gene TRBJ1-1, with TRBD1 matching 8 bases. CDR1 is LNHDA and CDR2 is SQIVND in the germline V gene (reference sequence). The CDR3 runs to 16 residues. J gave up 0 bases and V 5 bases, and 8 bases lay outside the gene matches. The CDR3: CASSRRGQGMNTEAFF. CDR3 in DNA: TGTGCCAGTAGTCGACGAGGACAGGGAATGAACACTGAAGCTTTCTTT.

The chain uses TRBV11-3 and TRBJ2-7, with D perhaps matching TRBD2 (6 bases). CDR3 length: 14 residues. Germline CDR1 is SGHNT and CDR2 is YENEEA. V dropped 5 bases and J dropped 3 bases, with 14 bases sitting between them. This CDR3 reads CASSRGMAGYEQYF. Written as DNA, the CDR3 is TGTGCCAGCAGCCGGGGGATGGCGGGCTACGAGCAGTACTTC.

Only a few counts were recorded for this clone. J is TRBJ1-5 and V is TRBV19; D call uncertain. Trimming took 7 bases from V and 2 from J, leaving 6 bases between them. CDR1 is LNHDA, CDR2 SQIVND, per germline (reference sequence). This CDR3 has 12 residues. The CDR3 spells CASKSGNQPQHF. CDR3 DNA sequence: TGTGCCAGTAAAAGCGGCAATCAGCCCCAGCATTTT.

The V gene is TRBV2, the J gene TRBJ2-7; D is possibly TRBD2 (5 bases). Per the germline V gene, CDR1 is SNHLY and CDR2 is FYNNEI. Trimming left V 7 bases short and J 3 bases short, with 10 bases between. This CDR3 contains 12 residues. The CDR3 DNA follows: TGTGCCAGCAAGGGAGTACGCTACGAGCAGTACGTC. This translates into CASKGVRYEQYV.

This rearrangement joins TRBV28 to TRBJ1-1; D gene ambiguous. CDR1 is MDHEN and CDR2 is SYDVKM in the germline V gene. The ends were cut back, 3 bases at V and 0 bases at J, with 8 bases in the middle. The CDR3 length is 14 residues. The CDR3 DNA sequence: TGTGCCAGCAGTTTTCACAGCTTGAACACTGAAGCTTTCTTT. It encodes CASSFHSLNTEAFF.

The chain couples TRBV6-4 to TRBJ2-2, with unresolved D. V was shortened by 4 bases and J by 6 bases, with 12 bases between the two germline ends. CDR1 MRHNA and CDR2 SNTAGT come from the germline V gene. This CDR3 contains 14 residues. The CDR3 DNA follows: TGTGCCAGCAGTGCTAGTTTACCCGCCGGGGAGCTGTTTTTT. Amino acids: CASSASLPAGELFF.

V is TRBV7-6 and J is TRBJ1-5, with D unresolved. The germline V gene encodes CDR1 SGHVS and CDR2 FNYEAQ. Trimming removed 5 bases from V and 5 bases from J, with 10 bases in between. The CDR3 contains 13 residues. CDR3 nucleotides: TGTGCCAGCAGCCCTATGATAGATCAGCCCCAGCATTTT. This codes for CASSPMIDQPQHF. Full variable domain (missing parts from reference TRBV7-6 and TRBJ1-5): GAGVSQSPRYKVTKRGQDVALRCDPISGHVSLYWYRQALGQGPEFLTYFNYEAQQDKSGLPNDRFSAERPEGSISTLTIQRTEQRDSAMYRCASSPMIDQPQHFGDGTRLSIL.

This chain joins TRBV23-1 and TRBJ2-4, with 8 bases aligning to TRBD1. TRBV23-1 is an ORF, and what it does is uncertain. The CDR3 runs 21 residues. V lost 3 bases to trimming and J lost 0 bases; unmatched junction nucleotides: 19. The CDR3 DNA reads as TGCGCCAGCAGTCAGGGTCCCCGGACAGGGCGATTTCTATTAGCCAAAAACATTCAGTACTTC. It codes for CASSQGPRTGRFLLAKNIQYF.

There are a few counts of this clone. The genes are TRBV28 and TRBJ1-2; tentative D call: TRBD1 (5 bases). The germline CDR1 and CDR2 sequences are MDHEN and SYDVKM. Trimming stripped 6 bases from V and 2 bases from J, with 16 bases between. The CDR3 length is 15 residues. CDR3 sequence (DNA): TGTGCCAGCAGATTCCCGGGACTATCAAACTATGGCTACACCTTC. Translated, it gives CASRFPGLSNYGYTF.

This rearrangement joins TRBV14 to TRBJ1-1, with D perhaps matching TRBD1 (6 bases). The V gene lost 2 bases and the J gene lost 7 bases, with 23 bases spanning the gap. Germline V gene lookup returns CDR1 SGHDN and CDR2 FVKESK. CDR3 length: 17 residues. The DNA of the CDR3 is TGTGCCAGCAGCCAACCCACCTTACTCACAGGGTCTTTTGAAGCTTTCTTT. It specifies CASSQPTLLTGSFEAFF.

The V gene is TRBV5-4, the J gene TRBJ2-4, with a possible D match to TRBD1 (5 bases). Trimming took 7 bases from V and 6 from J, leaving 14 bases between them. This CDR3 contains 13 residues. From germline, CDR1 is SGHNT and CDR2 YYREEE (reference sequence). As DNA, the CDR3 is TGTGCCAGCGGTCAGGACACGGCAAACATTCAGTACTTC. Its protein is CASGQDTANIQYF.

CDR3: CASSAGTTNNEQFF. The CDR3 nucleotides read TGTGCCAGCAGCGCCGGGACTACAAACAATGAGCAGTTCTTC. The chain joins TRBV9 to TRBJ2-1; 7 positions match TRBD2. Germline V gives CDR1 SGDLS, CDR2 YYNGEE. This CDR3 contains 14 residues. The J segment lost 5 bases and the V segment lost 3 bases, leaving 5 bases of the junction unmatched.

The genes are TRBV6-1 and TRBJ2-3; 8 bases line up with TRBD2. The trim removed 2 bases at V and 5 bases at J, leaving 9 bases unmatched. The CDR3 sequence is 16 residues long. Germline V lookup: CDR1 MNHNS, CDR2 SASEGT. As DNA, the CDR3 is TGTGCCAGCAGTGAAAGGACTAGCCGAGTTAGAGATACGCAGTATTTT. Protein product: CASSERTSRVRDTQYF.